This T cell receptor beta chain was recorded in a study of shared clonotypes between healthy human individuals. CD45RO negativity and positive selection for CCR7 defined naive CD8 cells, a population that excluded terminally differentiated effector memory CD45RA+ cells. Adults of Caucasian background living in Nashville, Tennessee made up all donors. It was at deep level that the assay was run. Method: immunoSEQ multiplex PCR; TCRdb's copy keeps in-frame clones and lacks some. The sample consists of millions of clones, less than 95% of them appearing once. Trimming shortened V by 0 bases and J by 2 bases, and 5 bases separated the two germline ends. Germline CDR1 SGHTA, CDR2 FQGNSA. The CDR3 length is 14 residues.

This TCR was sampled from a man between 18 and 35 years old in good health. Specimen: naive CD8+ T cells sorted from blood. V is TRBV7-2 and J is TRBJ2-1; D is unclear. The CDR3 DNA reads TGTGCCAGCAGCTTAGCGGCCGCCTACAATGAGCAGTTCTTC. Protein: CASSLAAAYNEQFF.